This T cell receptor (beta chain) originates from a study of T cell changes during pregnancy in multiple sclerosis. Assay: immunoSEQ multiplex PCR; the TCRdb copy retains only in-frame clones and omits some. The profile shows about 74,000 clones, about 85% of them singletons. This clone is medium-sized. The CDR3 has 19 amino acids. V gene TRBV1 combines with J gene TRBJ2-7; the D call of TRBD1 is as the table states it, not checked on the DNA. TRBV1 is deemed a pseudogene. This TCR was sampled from a female donor with multiple sclerosis, enrolled in a pregnancy study. Sequenced here: peripheral blood, sampled before pregnancy. This CDR3 is CTSSHPRDTKKNPSYEQYF. Written as DNA, the CDR3 is TGCACCAGCAGCCACCCCCGAGACACAAAAAAGAATCCGTCCTACGAGCAGTACTTC.